Below are 28 T cell receptor beta chains sequenced from a single sample in a study of graft-versus-host responses after intestinal transplantation. The repertoire was sequenced with immunoSEQ multiplex PCR; TCRdb's copy has only in-frame clones and lacks some. The sample gives some 21,000 clones, around 54% of which show up once; approximately 0.97% is in the top ten. The sample was alloreactive CD4+ T cells from a mixed lymphocyte reaction culture, taken before intestinal transplant. Subset specified: CFSE-low proliferating T cells sorted from roughly six-day pre-transplant mixed lymphocyte reaction (GvH or HvG direction). These receptors were obtained from a human patient who received an intestinal transplant.

This chain connects TRBV6-6 to TRBJ1-4; 8 bases fit TRBD1. With 9 bases clipped from V and 8 bases from J, the junction kept 11 bases outside the gene matches. This CDR3 is built from 14 residues. CDR1 MNHNY and CDR2 SVGAGI come from the germline V gene (reference sequence). The CDR3 DNA is TGTGCCAGTAGAACAGGGGGAGAGGAGGAAAAACTGTTTTTT. Protein sequence: CASRTGGEEEKLFF.

About this clone: Compared with germline, one end of the junction differs, possibly owing to a read error. The same CDR3 arises from other DNA sequences in this sample as well. The V call is TRBV10-3, the J call TRBJ2-7; D is perhaps TRBD2 (6 bases). CDR3 length: 14 residues. Per germline, CDR1 ENHRY and CDR2 SYGVKD. The CDR3 DNA follows: TGTGCCATCAGTGAGTCGGGACTGGGCTACGAGCAATACTTC. Residues: CAISESGLGYEQYF.

The chain couples TRBV7-2 to TRBJ2-7; the D gene is possibly TRBD2 (6 bases). Trimming shortened V by 3 bases and J by 2 bases, and 14 bases separated the two germline ends. The V gene's germline CDR1 is SGHTA and CDR2 FQGNSA. The CDR3 covers 15 residues. The CDR3 region is CASSFGGSNTYEQYF. CDR3 DNA sequence: TGTGCCAGCAGCTTTGGGGGGTCAAACACCTACGAGCAGTACTTC.

J is TRBJ2-5 and V is TRBV5-1, with 7 bases matching TRBD2. The germline V gene has CDR1 SGHRS and CDR2 YFSETQ. This CDR3 region has 15 residues. Losses at the gene ends were 3 bases for V and 7 bases for J; bases not matched to a gene: 12. CDR3 protein: CASSSNWRGSGTQYF. DNA for the CDR3: TGCGCCAGCAGCTCCAATTGGCGGGGGTCGGGGACCCAGTACTTC.

This clone was picked up a small number of times. The chain carries TRBV5-1 and TRBJ2-1, with 9 positions matching TRBD2. Germline V gives CDR1 SGHRS, CDR2 YFSETQ. With V trimmed by 3 bases and J by 14 bases, 12 bases remained unmatched. The CDR3 length is 14 residues. The CDR3 protein is CASSSEASGTSKFF. In DNA, the CDR3 is TGCGCCAGCAGCTCCGAGGCCTCCGGGACTAGCAAGTTCTTC.

V usage is TRBV15 and J usage is TRBJ1-2; D ambiguous. The CDR3 has 17 amino acids. Germline lookup yields CDR1 LNHNV and CDR2 YYDKDF (reference sequence). Trimming pared 4 bases from V and 4 bases from J, leaving 22 bases between. CDR3 DNA sequence: TGTGCCACCAGCATGCGACTACGGTGTGGAAAGACCTATGGCTACACCTTC. Translation: CATSMRLRCGKTYGYTF. The full variable domain, with the rest looked up from reference TRBV15 and TRBJ1-2, is DAMVIQNPRYQVTQFGKPVTLSCSQTLNHNVMYWYQQKSSQAPKLLFHYYDKDFNNEADTPDNFQSRRPNTSFCFLDIRSPGLGDTAMYLCATSMRLRCGKTYGYTFGSGTRLTVV.

This rearrangement joins TRBV6-6 to TRBJ2-3; 9 bases are a match to TRBD2. Germline CDR1 reads MNHNY; CDR2 reads SVGAGI (reference sequence). CDR3 length equals 14 residues. V trimming: 8 bases; J trimming: 0 bases; junction bases outside the gene matches: 3. The CDR3 DNA follows: TGTGCCAGCGTCCTAGCGGGGAGCACAGATACGCAGTATTTT. This encodes CASVLAGSTDTQYF.

This clone came up a few times. The genes are TRBV28 and TRBJ1-4; D is possibly TRBD1 (5 bases). Germline CDR1 and CDR2: MDHEN and SYDVKM. CDR3 length equals 13 residues. V was cut by 6 bases and J by 5 bases, with 10 bases left in between. CDR3 in DNA: TGTGCCAGCAGCTCAGGGATCAATGAAAAACTGTTTTTT. It codes for CASSSGINEKLFF.

This clone occurred once. The chain is built from TRBV7-9 and TRBJ1-6, with TRBD1 as a possible D gene (6 bases). The germline gives CDR1 SEHNR, CDR2 FQNEAQ (reference sequence). V gave up 11 bases and J gave up 8 bases, with 19 bases separating them. CDR3 length: 14 residues. The CDR3 bases are TGTGCCGGAGGACCGACAGGTGCTCATTCACCCCTCCACTTT. Translating it yields CAGGPTGAHSPLHF.

The gene calls are TRBV7-2 and TRBJ2-7; D is possibly TRBD1 (6 bases). The CDR3 contains 13 residues. Germline V gene sequence: CDR1 SGHTA, CDR2 FQGNSA. The ends were cut back, 1 base at V and 2 bases at J, with 6 bases in the middle. The CDR3 DNA follows: TGTGCCAGCAGCTTAGGGACAGCCTACGAGCAGTACTTC. Its protein is CASSLGTAYEQYF.

The chain has TRBV7-2 and TRBJ1-4; 8 nucleotides match TRBD1. Germline CDR1 is SGHTA and CDR2 is FQGNSA. The length of the CDR3 is 14 residues. Trimming at V came to 2 bases and at J to 8 bases, leaving 4 bases not matched to a gene. CDR3 DNA sequence: TGTGCCAGCAGCTTACGACAGGGGATGGAAAAACTGTTTTTT. Protein product: CASSLRQGMEKLFF.

This clone was seen a single time. The chain has TRBV5-4 and TRBJ2-3; 9 nucleotides align to TRBD2. V gave up 2 bases and J gave up 3 bases; unmatched junction bases: 10. This CDR3 has 17 residues. Germline CDR1 SGHNT, CDR2 YYREEE (reference sequence). The CDR3 here is CASSFGLAGRGTDTQYF. The CDR3 DNA follows: TGTGCCAGCAGCTTCGGTCTAGCGGGAAGAGGGACAGATACGCAGTATTTT.

J is TRBJ2-2 and V is TRBV11-3, with 7 positions matching TRBD2. Germline V gene lookup returns CDR1 SGHNT and CDR2 YENEEA. The length of the CDR3 is 12 residues. V shed 5 bases and J 6 bases; nucleotides not matched to a gene: 0. The CDR3 reads CASSGLAGELFF. Here the CDR3 DNA reads TGTGCCAGCAGCGGACTAGCCGGGGAGCTGTTTTTT.

The CDR3 DNA reads TGTGCCAGCAGCCCAGTGGAGCGGGAGTCCCACGAGCAGTACTTC. Translating it yields CASSPVERESHEQYF. The chain has TRBV7-9 and TRBJ2-7; 8 nucleotides align to TRBD2. This CDR3 is 15 amino acids long. Germline V lookup: CDR1 SEHNR, CDR2 FQNEAQ (reference sequence). V lost 5 bases to trimming and J lost 5 bases; unmatched junction nucleotides: 11.

This chain connects TRBV4-3 to TRBJ1-4; TRBD1 is a possible D gene (6 bases). Trimming removed 2 bases from V and 10 bases from J, with 20 bases in between. CDR3 length equals 16 residues. CDR1 is LGHNA, CDR2 YSLEER, per germline. The CDR3 region has the DNA TGCGCCAGCAGCCAATTCTCTCAGGGGCCTGGGGGAAAACTGTTTTTT. This translates into CASSQFSQGPGGKLFF.

This clone was detected only a few times. The V and J genes are TRBV10-2 and TRBJ2-1; possibly TRBD2 for D (6 bases). CDR3 length: 14 residues. The germline V gene encodes CDR1 WSHSY and CDR2 SAAADI. V lost 4 bases to trimming and J lost 7 bases, with 14 bases between them. CDR3 bases: TGCGCCAGCAGTGCCCCGGGACTGTGGAATGAGCAGTTCTTC. It is translated as CASSAPGLWNEQFF.

V is TRBV4-2 and J is TRBJ2-5, with a possible D match to TRBD2 (6 bases). Germline V gene lookup returns CDR1 LGHNA and CDR2 YNFKEQ. V was cut by 0 bases and J by 0 bases, with 11 bases left in between. This CDR3 spans 16 amino acids. CDR3 region: CASSQEGAGYQETQYF. The CDR3 DNA reads TGTGCCAGCAGCCAAGAAGGAGCGGGTTACCAAGAGACCCAGTACTTC.

This chain's CDR3 is CASTWGVRAFF. The CDR3 DNA reads as TGTGCCAGCACCTGGGGGGTCAGGGCTTTCTTT. The chain carries TRBV6-1 and TRBJ1-1, with D possibly matching TRBD1 (5 bases). V dropped 7 bases and J dropped 11 bases, with 14 bases sitting between them. The CDR3 runs to 11 residues. The V gene's germline CDR1 is MNHNS and CDR2 SASEGT.

The V call is TRBV7-9, the J call TRBJ1-1; D is unclear. The germline V gene encodes CDR1 SEHNR and CDR2 FQNEAQ (reference sequence). The CDR3 length is 14 residues. Trimming took off 1 base at V and 7 bases at J, with 13 bases between the two ends. The CDR3 sequence is CASSLGLTRFEAFF. The CDR3 DNA is TGTGCCAGCAGCTTAGGCCTGACAAGATTTGAAGCTTTCTTT.

A few counts support this clone. This chain uses TRBV7-9 with TRBJ2-5; TRBD1 is a possible D gene (5 bases). This CDR3 comprises 15 residues. The V gene's germline CDR1 is SEHNR and CDR2 FQNEAQ (reference sequence). The V end lost 1 base, the J end lost 5 bases, and 14 bases lay between the germline ends. The CDR3 sequence is CASSLGLAGIETQYF. The CDR3 DNA reads TGTGCCAGCAGCTTAGGTCTCGCAGGGATTGAGACCCAGTACTTC.

The rearrangement uses TRBV28 and TRBJ2-7; 10 bases are a match to TRBD1. The V gene end was trimmed by 4 bases and the J gene end by 5 bases; junction bases not matched to a gene: 11. This CDR3 has 16 amino acids. Germline CDR1 is MDHEN and CDR2 is SYDVKM. CDR3 nucleotides: TGTGCCAGCAGTTCCCCGGGACAGGGGACGAATGACGAGCAGTACTTC. Amino acid sequence: CASSSPGQGTNDEQYF.

The rearrangement links TRBV25-1 to TRBJ1-1, with D possibly TRBD1 on 5 matching bases. The CDR3 contains 15 residues. Between the trimmed V and J ends, which lost 4 bases and 10 bases, there was a span of 22 bases. Germline loops: CDR1 MGHDK, CDR2 SYGVNS. The CDR3 nucleotides read TGTGCCAGCAGTGCGCAGGGCTTACCCCTTGGTGTAGCTTTCTTT. Its protein is CASSAQGLPLGVAFF.

The V and J genes are TRBV4-1 and TRBJ2-1; tentative D call: TRBD2 (6 bases). V was cut by 3 bases and J by 4 bases, with 13 bases left in between. Germline CDR1 reads MGHRA; CDR2 reads YSYEKL. The CDR3 runs 15 residues. The CDR3 sequence is CASSQEGGRYNEQFF. In DNA, the CDR3 is TGCGCCAGCAGCCAGGAGGGAGGCCGATACAATGAGCAGTTCTTC.

V is TRBV10-3 and J is TRBJ1-5; D perhaps matches TRBD1 (6 bases). Trimming left V 0 bases short and J 2 bases short, with 14 bases between. There are 17 residues in the CDR3. Germline V CDR1 and CDR2: ENHRY, SYGVKD. CDR3 coding DNA: TGTGCCATCAGTGAGTCCCCCGCGGCAGGGGGCAATCAGCCCCAGCATTTT. Translating it yields CAISESPAAGGNQPQHF.

This clone was recorded a few times. CDR3 loop: CASREQGAVGTEAFF. The DNA of the CDR3 is TGTGCCAGCAGGGAACAGGGGGCAGTAGGGACTGAAGCTTTCTTT. The chain couples TRBV6-4 to TRBJ1-1; TRBD1 agrees at 9 bases. CDR3 length: 15 residues. V lost 6 bases and J lost 5; bases outside the gene matches: 10. Germline values: CDR1 MRHNA, CDR2 SNTAGT.

The V call is TRBV10-3, the J call TRBJ1-4; D gene ambiguous. This CDR3 spans 15 amino acids. The germline gives CDR1 ENHRY, CDR2 SYGVKD. Trimming took 1 base from V and 5 from J, leaving 11 bases between them. This chain's CDR3 is CAISEYGLPNEKLFF. The CDR3 bases are TGTGCCATCAGTGAGTACGGACTGCCCAATGAAAAACTGTTTTTT.

The chain combines TRBV6-1 with TRBJ1-1; 8 nucleotides align to TRBD1. The junction had 13 bases not matched to a gene; V was cut back by 6 bases and J by 7 bases. The CDR3 has 15 residues. Germline CDR1 reads MNHNS; CDR2 reads SASEGT. The CDR3, as DNA: TGTGCCAGCAGGTCACGCACAGGGGGAAATGGTGAAGCTTTCTTT. This sequence encodes CASRSRTGGNGEAFF.

The J gene is TRBJ1-5, the V gene TRBV29-1, with TRBD1 matching 7 bases. CDR1 is SQVTM and CDR2 is ANQGSEA in the germline V gene. V lost 4 bases and J lost 3; bases outside the gene matches: 3. The CDR3 covers 13 residues. The chain's CDR3 is CSVATGVNQPQHF. For the CDR3, the DNA is TGCAGCGTTGCCACAGGGGTCAATCAGCCCCAGCATTTT.